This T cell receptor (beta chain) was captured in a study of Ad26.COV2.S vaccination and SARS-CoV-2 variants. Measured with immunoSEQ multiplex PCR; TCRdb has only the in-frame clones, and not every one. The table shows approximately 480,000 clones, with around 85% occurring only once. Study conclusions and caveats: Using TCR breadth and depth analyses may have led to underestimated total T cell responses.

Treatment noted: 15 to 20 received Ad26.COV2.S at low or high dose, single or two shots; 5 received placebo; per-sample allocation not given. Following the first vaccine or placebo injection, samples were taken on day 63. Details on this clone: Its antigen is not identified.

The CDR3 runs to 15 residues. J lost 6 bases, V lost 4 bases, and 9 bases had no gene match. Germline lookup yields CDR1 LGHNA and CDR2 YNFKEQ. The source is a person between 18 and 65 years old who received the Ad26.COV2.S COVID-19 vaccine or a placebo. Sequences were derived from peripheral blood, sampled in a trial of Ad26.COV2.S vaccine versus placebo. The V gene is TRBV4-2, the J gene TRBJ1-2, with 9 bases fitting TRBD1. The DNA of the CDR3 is TGTGCCAGCAGCCCTCCCGTGGACAGGGGAGATGGCTACACCTTC. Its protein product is CASSPPVDRGDGYTF.